This TCR beta chain originates from a study of cytomegalovirus exposure and HLA in healthy donors. General study points: Diagnosis of cytomegalovirus status made by the classifier reportedly showed high specificity and sensitivity.

Donors in the study were healthy people who gave bone marrow. Use of 60 Vbeta and 13 Jbeta primers characterized the PCR. Study processing details: Later reanalysis found roughly 80 million unique TCR beta chains, approximately 11 million of them shared. Produced via immunoSEQ multiplex PCR; TCRdb's table is partial and in-frame only. V and J calls and clone size are given by that table; D and trimming were obtained from the DNA. The sample shows some 160,000 clones, around three quarters of them seen only once. A remark on this clone: Antigen specificity is unknown.

This TCR came from a woman aged 40 to 55 in good health and CMV-seronegative. Sequenced material: PBMCs.

CDR3 amino acids: CASSQDLRTGGTEAFF. The CDR3 DNA is TGCGCCAGCAGCCAAGACCTCCGGACAGGGGGGACTGAAGCTTTCTTT. The V call is TRBV4-1, the J call TRBJ1-1, with 10 bases identical to TRBD1. The CDR3 extends over 16 amino acids. Losses at the gene ends were 0 bases for V and 5 bases for J; bases not matched to a gene: 6. CDR1 is MGHRA and CDR2 is YSYEKL in the germline V gene.